This T cell receptor (beta chain) appears in the sequencing data of a study of OX40 agonist ivuxolimab in advanced cancers. Broader study findings: In a subset of nonresponders, normalized T-cell clonal expansion was also low. Antigen targets of the expanded peripheral T cells went undetermined.

The data were produced by immunoSEQ multiplex PCR, yet TCRdb's version contains in-frame clones alone and is incomplete. The data hold 60,000 or so clones, with nearly 90% observed a single time. About this clone: What it binds is unknown.

After removal of 1 base from V and 7 bases from J, the junction contained 7 bases not matched to a gene. The CDR3 extends over 15 amino acids. Per the germline V gene, CDR1 is SEHNR and CDR2 is FQNEAQ (reference sequence). The chain employs TRBV7-9 and TRBJ2-3, with TRBD1 identical over 8 bases. This material consisted of CD4+ or CD8+ T cells sorted from blood, taken in a trial of the OX40 agonist ivuxolimab. The clonotype was recovered from an adult with an advanced solid tumor such as melanoma, head and neck, liver or kidney cancer. The CDR3 nucleotides are TGTGCCAGCAGCTTAGATCCAGGGGGCGCGAATACGCAGTATTTT. It codes for CASSLDPGGANTQYF.